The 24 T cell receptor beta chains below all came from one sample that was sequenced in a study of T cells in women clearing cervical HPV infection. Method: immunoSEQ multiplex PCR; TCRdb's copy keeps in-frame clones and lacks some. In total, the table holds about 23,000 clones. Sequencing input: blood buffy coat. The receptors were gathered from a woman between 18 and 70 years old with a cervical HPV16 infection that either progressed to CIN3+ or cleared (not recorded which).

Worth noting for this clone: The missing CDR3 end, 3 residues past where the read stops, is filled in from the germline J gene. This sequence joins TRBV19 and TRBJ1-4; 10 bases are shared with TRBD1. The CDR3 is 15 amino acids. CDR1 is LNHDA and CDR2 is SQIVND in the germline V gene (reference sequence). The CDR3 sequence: CASSIGGTGDSPLFF. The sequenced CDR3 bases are TGTGCCAGTAGTATTGGGGGGACAGGGGATTCACCA.

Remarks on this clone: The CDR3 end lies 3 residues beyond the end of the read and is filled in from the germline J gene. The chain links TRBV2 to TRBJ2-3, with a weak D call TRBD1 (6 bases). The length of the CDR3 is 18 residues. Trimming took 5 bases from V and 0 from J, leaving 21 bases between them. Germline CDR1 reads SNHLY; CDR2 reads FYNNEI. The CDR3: CASSTGTSFTPSTDTQYF. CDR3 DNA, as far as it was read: TGTGCCAGCAGTACCGGGACATCCTTTACCCCAAGCACAGATACG.

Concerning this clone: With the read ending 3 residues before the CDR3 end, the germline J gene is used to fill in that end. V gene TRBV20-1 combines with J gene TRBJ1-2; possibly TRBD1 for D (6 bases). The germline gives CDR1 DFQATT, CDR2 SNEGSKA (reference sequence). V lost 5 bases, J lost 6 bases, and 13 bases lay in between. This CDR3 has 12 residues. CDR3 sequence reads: CSALQGVDGYTF. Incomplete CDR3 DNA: TGCAGTGCTTTACAGGGAGTAGATGGC.

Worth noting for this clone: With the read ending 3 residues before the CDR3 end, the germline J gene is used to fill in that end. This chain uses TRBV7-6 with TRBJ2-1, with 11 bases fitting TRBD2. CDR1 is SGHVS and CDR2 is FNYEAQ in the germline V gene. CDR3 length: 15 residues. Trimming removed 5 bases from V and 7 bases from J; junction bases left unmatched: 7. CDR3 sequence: CASSPGLAVPNEQFF. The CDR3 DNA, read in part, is TGTGCCAGCAGCCCGGGACTAGCGGTGCCTAATGAG.

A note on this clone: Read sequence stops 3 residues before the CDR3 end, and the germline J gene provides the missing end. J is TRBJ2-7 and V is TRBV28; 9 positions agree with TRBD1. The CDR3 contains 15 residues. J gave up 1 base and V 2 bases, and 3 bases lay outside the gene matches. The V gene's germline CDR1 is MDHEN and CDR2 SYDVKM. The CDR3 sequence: CASSLRDRVSYEQYF. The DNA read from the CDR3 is TGTGCCAGCAGTTTACGGGACAGGGTTTCCTACGAG. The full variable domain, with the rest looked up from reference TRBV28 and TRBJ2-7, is DVKVTQSSRYLVKRTGEKVFLECVQDMDHENMFWYRQDPGLGLRLIYFSYDVKMKEKGDIPEGYSVSREKKERFSLILESASTNQTSMYLCASSLRDRVSYEQYFGPGTRLTVT.

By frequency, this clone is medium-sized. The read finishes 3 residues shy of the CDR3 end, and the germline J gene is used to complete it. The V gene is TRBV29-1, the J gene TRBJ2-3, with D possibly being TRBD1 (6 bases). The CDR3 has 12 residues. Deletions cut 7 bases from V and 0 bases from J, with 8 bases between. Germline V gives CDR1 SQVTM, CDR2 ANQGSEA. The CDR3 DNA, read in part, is TGCAGCGGGACAGCTAGCACAGATACG. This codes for CSGTASTDT. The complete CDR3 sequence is CSGTASTDTQYF.

CDR3 DNA, as far as it was read: TGTGCCAGTAGTATCACGGCGACTAACACAGATACG. Residues: CASSITATNTDT. The CDR3 in full is CASSITATNTDTQYF. This chain uses TRBV19 with TRBJ2-3, with a possible D match to TRBD2 (5 bases). The observed sequence ends 3 residues before the CDR3 terminus, with the missing tail filled in from the germline J gene. The CDR3 spans 15 residues. The V and J ends lost 3 bases and 2 bases respectively, with 12 bases between them. Germline loops: CDR1 LNHDA, CDR2 SQIVND (reference sequence). The complete variable domain, with remaining parts taken from reference TRBV19 and TRBJ2-3, reads DGGITQSPKYLFRKEGQNVTLSCEQNLNHDAMYWYRQDPGQGLRLIYYSQIVNDFQKGDIAEGYSVSREKKESFPLTVTSAQKNPTAFYLCASSITATNTDTQYFGPGTRLTVL.

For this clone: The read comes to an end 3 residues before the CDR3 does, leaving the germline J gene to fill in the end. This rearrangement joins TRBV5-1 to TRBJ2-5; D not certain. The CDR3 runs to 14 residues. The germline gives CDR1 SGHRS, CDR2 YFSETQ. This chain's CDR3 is CASSLFSLTDTQYF. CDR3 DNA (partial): TGCGCCAGCAGCTTGTTCAGCCTAACAGATACC. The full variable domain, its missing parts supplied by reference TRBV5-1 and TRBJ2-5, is KAGVTQTPRYLIKTRGQQVTLSCSPISGHRSVSWYQQTPGQGLQFLFEYFSETQRNKGNFPGRFSGRQFSNSRSEMNVSTLELGDSALYLCASSLFSLTDTQYFGPGTRLLVL.

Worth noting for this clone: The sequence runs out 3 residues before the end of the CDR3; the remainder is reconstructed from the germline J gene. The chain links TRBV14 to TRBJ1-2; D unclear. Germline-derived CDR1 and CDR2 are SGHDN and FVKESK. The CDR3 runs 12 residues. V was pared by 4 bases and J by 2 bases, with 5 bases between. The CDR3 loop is CASSPSNYGYTF. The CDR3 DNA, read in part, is TGTGCCAGCAGCCCTAGCAACTATGGC.

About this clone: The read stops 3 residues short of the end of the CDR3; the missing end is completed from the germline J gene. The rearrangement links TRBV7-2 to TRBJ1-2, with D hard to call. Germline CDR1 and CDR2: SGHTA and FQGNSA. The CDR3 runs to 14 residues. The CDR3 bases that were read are TGTGCCAGCAGCTTCTATAGCGGAGACTACGAC. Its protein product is CASSFYSGDYD. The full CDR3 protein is CASSFYSGDYDYTF.

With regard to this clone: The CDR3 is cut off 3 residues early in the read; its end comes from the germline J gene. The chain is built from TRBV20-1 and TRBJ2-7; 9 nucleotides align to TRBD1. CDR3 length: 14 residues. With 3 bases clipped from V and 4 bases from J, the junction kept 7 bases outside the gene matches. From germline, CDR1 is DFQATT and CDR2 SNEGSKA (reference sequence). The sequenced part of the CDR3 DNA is TGCAGTGCTAGGACTTTCGGGACAGGGTACGAG. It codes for CSARTFGTGYE. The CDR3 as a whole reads CSARTFGTGYEQYF.

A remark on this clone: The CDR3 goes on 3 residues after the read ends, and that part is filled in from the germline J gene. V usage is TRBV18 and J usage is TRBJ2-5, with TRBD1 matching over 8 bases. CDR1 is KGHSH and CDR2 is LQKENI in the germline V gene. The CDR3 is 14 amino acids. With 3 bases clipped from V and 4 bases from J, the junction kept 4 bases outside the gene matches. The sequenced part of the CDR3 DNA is TGTGCCAGCTCACCGCAGGGGGCTGTAGAGACC. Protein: CASSPQGAVET. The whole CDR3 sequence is CASSPQGAVETQYF.

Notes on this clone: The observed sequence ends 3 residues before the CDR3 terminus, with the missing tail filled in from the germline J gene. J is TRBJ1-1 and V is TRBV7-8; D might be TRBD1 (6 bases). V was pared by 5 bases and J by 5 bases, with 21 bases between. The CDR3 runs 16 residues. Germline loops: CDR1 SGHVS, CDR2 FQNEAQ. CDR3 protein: CASSPSRGVGRTEAFF. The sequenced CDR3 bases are TGTGCCAGCAGCCCCTCCAGGGGCGTGGGTCGGACTGAA.

CDR3 bases read: TGTGCCAGCAGGGAAATCGCAGGGGGCCGTAGCAATCAGCCC. Amino acid sequence: CASREIAGGRSNQP. The CDR3 reads in full as CASREIAGGRSNQPQHF. The chain is built from TRBV6-1 and TRBJ1-5, with 8 positions matching TRBD1. The missing CDR3 end, 3 residues past where the read stops, is filled in from the germline J gene. Unmatched junction bases numbered 10, after V lost 6 bases and J lost 0 bases. The CDR3 runs to 17 residues. From germline, CDR1 is MNHNS and CDR2 SASEGT.

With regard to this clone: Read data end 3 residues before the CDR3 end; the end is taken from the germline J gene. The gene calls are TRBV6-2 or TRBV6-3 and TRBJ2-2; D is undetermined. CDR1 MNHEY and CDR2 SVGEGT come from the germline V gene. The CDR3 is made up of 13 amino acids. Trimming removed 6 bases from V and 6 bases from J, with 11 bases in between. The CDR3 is CASSTTIPGELFF. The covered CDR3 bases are TGTGCCAGCAGCACGACAATCCCCGGGGAG.

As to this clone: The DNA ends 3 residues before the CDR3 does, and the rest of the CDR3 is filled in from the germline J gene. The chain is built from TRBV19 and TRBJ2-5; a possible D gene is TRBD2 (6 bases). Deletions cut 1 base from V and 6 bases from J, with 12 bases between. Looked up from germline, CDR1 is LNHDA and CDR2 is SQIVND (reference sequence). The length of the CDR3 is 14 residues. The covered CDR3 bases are TGTGCCAGTAGTATAGTCGGAGGGGTTAAGACC. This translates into CASSIVGGVKT. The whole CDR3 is CASSIVGGVKTQYF. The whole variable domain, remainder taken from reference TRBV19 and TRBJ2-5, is DGGITQSPKYLFRKEGQNVTLSCEQNLNHDAMYWYRQDPGQGLRLIYYSQIVNDFQKGDIAEGYSVSREKKESFPLTVTSAQKNPTAFYLCASSIVGGVKTQYFGPGTRLLVL.

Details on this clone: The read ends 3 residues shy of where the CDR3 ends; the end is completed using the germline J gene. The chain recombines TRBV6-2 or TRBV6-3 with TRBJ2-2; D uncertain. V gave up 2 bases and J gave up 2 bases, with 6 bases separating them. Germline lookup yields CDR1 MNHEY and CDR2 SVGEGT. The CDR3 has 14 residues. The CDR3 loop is CASSYIHNTGELFF. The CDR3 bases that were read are TGTGCCAGCAGTTACATTCATAACACCGGGGAG.

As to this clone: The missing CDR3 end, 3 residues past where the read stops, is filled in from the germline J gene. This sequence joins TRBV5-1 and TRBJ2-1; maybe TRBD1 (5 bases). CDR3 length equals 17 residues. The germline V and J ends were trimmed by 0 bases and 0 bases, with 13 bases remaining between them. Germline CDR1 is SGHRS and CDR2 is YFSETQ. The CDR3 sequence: CASSLGWTQGSYNEQFF. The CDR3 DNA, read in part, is TGCGCCAGCAGCTTGGGGTGGACACAAGGCTCCTACAATGAG.

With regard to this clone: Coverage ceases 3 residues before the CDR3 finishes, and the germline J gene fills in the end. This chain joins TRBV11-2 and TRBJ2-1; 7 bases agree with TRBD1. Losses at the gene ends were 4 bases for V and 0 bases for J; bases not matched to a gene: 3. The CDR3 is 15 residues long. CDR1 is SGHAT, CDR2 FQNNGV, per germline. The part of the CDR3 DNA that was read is TGTGCCAGCAGCTCACAGGGGAGCTCCTACAATGAG. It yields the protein CASSSQGSSYNE. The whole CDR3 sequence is CASSSQGSSYNEQFF.

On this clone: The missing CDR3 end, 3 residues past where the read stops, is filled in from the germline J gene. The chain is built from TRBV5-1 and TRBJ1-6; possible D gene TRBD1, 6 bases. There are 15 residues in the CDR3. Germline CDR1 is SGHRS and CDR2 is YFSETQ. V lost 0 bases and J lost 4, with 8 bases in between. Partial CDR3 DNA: TGCGCCAGCAGCTTGGGAACAGGGTATAATTCACCC. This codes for CASSLGTGYNSP. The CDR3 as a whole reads CASSLGTGYNSPLHF.

The CDR3 loop is CASSPFGGLGSTDTYTF. Incomplete CDR3 DNA: TGTGCCAGCAGCCCCTTCGGGGGGCTCGGTAGTACAGATACC. The chain has TRBV7-3 and TRBJ1-2; tentatively, D is TRBD1 (6 bases). The read ends 3 residues before the CDR3 terminus; that terminus is restored from the germline J gene. The germline CDR1 and CDR2 sequences are SGHTA and FQGTGA. The CDR3 has 17 amino acids.

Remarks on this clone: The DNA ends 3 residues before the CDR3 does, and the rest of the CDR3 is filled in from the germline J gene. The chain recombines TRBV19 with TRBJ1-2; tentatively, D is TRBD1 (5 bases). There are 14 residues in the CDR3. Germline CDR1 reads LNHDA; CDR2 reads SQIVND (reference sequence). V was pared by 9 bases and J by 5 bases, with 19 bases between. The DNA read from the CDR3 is TGTGCCAGCCTGGGGCAGGCGAGGGGTTATGGC. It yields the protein CASLGQARGYG. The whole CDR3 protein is CASLGQARGYGYTF.

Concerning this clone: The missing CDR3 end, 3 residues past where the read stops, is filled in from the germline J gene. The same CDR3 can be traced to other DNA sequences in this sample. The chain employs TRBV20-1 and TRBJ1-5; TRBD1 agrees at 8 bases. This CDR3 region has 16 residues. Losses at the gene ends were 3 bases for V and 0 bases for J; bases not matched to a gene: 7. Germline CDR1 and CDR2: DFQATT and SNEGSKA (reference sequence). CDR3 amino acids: CSASSGQGDSNQPQHF. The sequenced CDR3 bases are TGCAGTGCTAGTTCAGGACAGGGCGATAGCAATCAGCCC.

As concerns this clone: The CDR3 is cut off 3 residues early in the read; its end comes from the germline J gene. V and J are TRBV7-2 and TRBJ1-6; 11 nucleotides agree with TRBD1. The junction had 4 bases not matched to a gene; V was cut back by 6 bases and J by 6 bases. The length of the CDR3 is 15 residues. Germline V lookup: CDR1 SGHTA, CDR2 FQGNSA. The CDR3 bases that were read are TGTGCCAGCAGGTTCGGACAGGGGGCTAATTCACCC. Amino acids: CASRFGQGANSP. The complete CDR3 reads CASRFGQGANSPLHF.